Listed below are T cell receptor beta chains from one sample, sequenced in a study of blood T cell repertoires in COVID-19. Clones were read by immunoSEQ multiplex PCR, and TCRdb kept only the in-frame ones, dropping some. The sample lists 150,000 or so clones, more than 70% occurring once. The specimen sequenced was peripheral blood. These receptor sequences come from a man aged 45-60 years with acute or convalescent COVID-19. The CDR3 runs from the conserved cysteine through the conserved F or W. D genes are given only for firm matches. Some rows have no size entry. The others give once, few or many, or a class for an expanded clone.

CDR3nt: TGTGCCAGCAGCCTCCCGGGACAGGGTACATTCGAAGCTTTCTTT; CDR3aa: CASSLPGQGTFEAFF; d_gene: TRBD1; abundance: .; j_gene: TRBJ1-1; v_gene: TRBV4-2; len: 15
CDR3nt: TGCGCCAGCAGTGAGTCGGCAGGGGGTGAAAAACTGTTTTTT; CDR3aa: CASSESAGGEKLFF; d_gene: TRBD1; abundance: .; j_gene: TRBJ1-4; v_gene: TRBV10-2; len: 14
CDR3nt: TGTGCCAGCAGCCTGTACGGGGGACAGATCACAGATACGCAGTATTTT; CDR3aa: CASSLYGGQITDTQYF; d_gene: .; abundance: .; j_gene: TRBJ2-3; v_gene: TRBV3-1/TRBV3-2; len: 16
CDR3nt: TGCGCCAGCAGCTTAATAGAGACAGGCCAAGAGACCCAGTACTTC; CDR3aa: CASSLIETGQETQYF; d_gene: .; abundance: .; j_gene: TRBJ2-5; v_gene: TRBV5-1; len: 15
CDR3nt: TGTGCCAGCAAGGGAGATTCACCCCTCCACTTT; CDR3aa: CASKGDSPLHF; d_gene: .; abundance: .; j_gene: TRBJ1-6; v_gene: TRBV28; len: 11
CDR3nt: TGTGCCAGCAGCGCAGGGGGCTATGGCAATCAGCCCCAGCATTTT; CDR3aa: CASSAGGYGNQPQHF; d_gene: TRBD1; abundance: few; j_gene: TRBJ1-5; v_gene: TRBV2; len: 15
CDR3nt: TGTGCCAGCAGTGATGGCAATTTTAACGGGGAGCTGTTTTTT; CDR3aa: CASSDGNFNGELFF; d_gene: .; abundance: .; j_gene: TRBJ2-2; v_gene: TRBV2; len: 14
CDR3nt: TGTGCCAGCTCCCAGGATTCGCATGAGCAGTTCTTC; CDR3aa: CASSQDSHEQFF; d_gene: .; abundance: .; j_gene: TRBJ2-1; v_gene: TRBV18; len: 12
CDR3nt: TGCGCCAGCAGCTTGGGGTACAGGGCGGGAGACAATGAGCAGTTCTTC; CDR3aa: CASSLGYRAGDNEQFF; d_gene: .; abundance: .; j_gene: TRBJ2-1; v_gene: TRBV5-1; len: 16
CDR3nt: TGTGCCAGCAGCCTTCGTGTCGACACTGAAGCTTTCTTT; CDR3aa: CASSLRVDTEAFF; d_gene: .; abundance: .; j_gene: TRBJ1-1; v_gene: TRBV7-9; len: 13
CDR3nt: TGTGCCTGGAGTCAGGGTGAAAATAATGGCTACACCTTC; CDR3aa: CAWSQGENNGYTF; d_gene: .; abundance: .; j_gene: TRBJ1-2; v_gene: TRBV30; len: 13
CDR3nt: TGTGCCAGCAGTTGGGCCGGGGGGGGAGCTTTCTTT; CDR3aa: CASSWAGGGAFF; d_gene: .; abundance: .; j_gene: TRBJ1-1; v_gene: TRBV12-3/TRBV12-4; len: 12
CDR3nt: TGTGCCAGCAGTTTTTCAGGGTTTGGGTATGGCTACACCTTC; CDR3aa: CASSFSGFGYGYTF; d_gene: .; abundance: .; j_gene: TRBJ1-2; v_gene: TRBV28; len: 14
CDR3nt: TGTGCCAGCAGCTTAGGATCGGGACAGGACTACGAGCAGTACTTC; CDR3aa: CASSLGSGQDYEQYF; d_gene: TRBD1; abundance: once; j_gene: TRBJ2-7; v_gene: TRBV7-6; len: 15
CDR3nt: TGTGCCAGCAGCCTCAGGGAACCCTACGAGCAGTACTTC; CDR3aa: CASSLREPYEQYF; d_gene: .; abundance: .; j_gene: TRBJ2-7; v_gene: TRBV28; len: 13
CDR3nt: TGTGCTAGTGGCCCCGGACTTTTCACAGATACGCAGTATTTT; CDR3aa: CASGPGLFTDTQYF; d_gene: .; abundance: .; j_gene: TRBJ2-3; v_gene: TRBV12-5; len: 14
CDR3nt: TGTGCCAGCAGTGCCTCCGGGACAAGGCGGCTTTATGGCTACACCTTC; CDR3aa: CASSASGTRRLYGYTF; d_gene: .; abundance: once; j_gene: TRBJ1-2; v_gene: TRBV6-1; len: 16
CDR3nt: TGTGCCAGCAGCTGGACAGACTTAAGAAAAGCAACTAATGAAAAACTGTTTTTT; CDR3aa: CASSWTDLRKATNEKLFF; d_gene: .; abundance: .; j_gene: TRBJ1-4; v_gene: TRBV21-1; len: 18
CDR3nt: TGTGCCAGCTCACTTGACAGGGTAGTTACCAATCAGCCCCAGCATTTT; CDR3aa: CASSLDRVVTNQPQHF; d_gene: TRBD1; abundance: .; j_gene: TRBJ1-5; v_gene: TRBV18; len: 16